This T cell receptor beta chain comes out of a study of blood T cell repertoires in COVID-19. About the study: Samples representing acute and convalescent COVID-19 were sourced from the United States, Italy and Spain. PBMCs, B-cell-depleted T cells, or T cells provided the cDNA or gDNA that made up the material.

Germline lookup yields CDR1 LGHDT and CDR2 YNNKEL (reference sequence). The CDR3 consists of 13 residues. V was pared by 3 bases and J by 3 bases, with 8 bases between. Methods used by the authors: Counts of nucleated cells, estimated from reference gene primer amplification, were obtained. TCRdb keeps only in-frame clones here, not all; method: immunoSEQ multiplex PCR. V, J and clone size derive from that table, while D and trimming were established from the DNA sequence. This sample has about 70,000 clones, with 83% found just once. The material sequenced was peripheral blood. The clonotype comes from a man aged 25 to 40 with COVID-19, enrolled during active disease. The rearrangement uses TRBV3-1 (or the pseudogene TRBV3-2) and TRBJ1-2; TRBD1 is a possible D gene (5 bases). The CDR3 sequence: CASSQGRDYGYTF. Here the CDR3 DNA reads TGTGCCAGCAGCCAGGGCAGGGACTATGGCTACACCTTC.